This is a list of T cell receptor beta chains from one sample in a study of Graves' ophthalmopathy and Graves' hyperthyroidism. TCRdb used MiXCR to reprocess the multiplex PCR reads, holding one entry per CDR3 protein. Among around 600,000 distinct CDR3 sequences listed, about 38% were seen once. Sequencing input: peripheral blood. These receptor sequences come from an adult man with Graves' ophthalmopathy. Each CDR3 is given with its conserved first and last residue. The D gene is left open where the match is weak. A clone size is listed for some rows: how often the clone was seen (once, few, many), or a class if it is expanded.

cdr3_length	clone_size	j_call	d_call	v_call	cdr3_aa	cdr3_nt
14	many	TRBJ1-2	-	TRBV24-1	CATSEIRTEPGYTF	TGTGCCACCAGTGAAATTCGGACAGAACCTGGCTACACCTTC
16	many	TRBJ1-5	-	TRBV19	CASSRSGGGFSGPQHF	TGTGCCAGTAGCCGATCCGGGGGAGGGTTTTCAGGGCCCCAGCATTTT
16	-	TRBJ1-1	-	TRBV25-1	CASTLEAGAVNTEAFF	TGTGCCAGCACCCTGGAGGCGGGGGCAGTGAACACTGAAGCTTTCTTT
16	many	TRBJ1-5	-	TRBV19	CASSIEFWRERQPQHF	TGTGCCAGTAGTATAGAGTTCTGGCGGGAAAGACAGCCCCAGCATTTT
13	-	TRBJ2-7	TRBD2	TRBV10-3	CATMLGGENEQYF	TGTGCCACAATGCTCGGGGGGGAAAACGAGCAGTACTTC
14	-	TRBJ1-6	-	TRBV6-6	CASRSPLGDSPLHF	TGTGCCAGCAGATCCCCGTTGGGCGATTCACCCCTCCACTTT
11	few	TRBJ1-4	-	TRBV27	CASKARGKLFF	TGTGCCAGCAAAGCCCGAGGAAAACTGTTTTTT
13	many	TRBJ2-7	-	TRBV6-5	CASSEAETYEQYF	TGTGCCAGCAGCGAAGCTGAAACCTACGAGCAGTACTTC
18	-	TRBJ1-4	-	TRBV20-1	CSAKGDRGAVNRDEKLFF	TGCAGTGCTAAGGGGGACCGGGGAGCTGTTAATAGAGATGAAAAACTGTTTTTT
15	-	TRBJ1-1	TRBD1	TRBV24-1	CATSATGSVNTEAFF	TGTGCCACCAGTGCGACAGGGAGCGTGAACACTGAAGCTTTCTTT
17	many	TRBJ2-6	-	TRBV20-1	CSARALGKHSGANVLTF	TGCAGTGCTAGAGCCCTGGGAAAGCACTCTGGGGCCAACGTCCTGACTTTC
11	-	TRBJ2-5	TRBD2	TRBV25-1	CARRGDETQYF	TGTGCTAGACGGGGGGATGAGACCCAGTACTTC
16	-	TRBJ1-6	TRBD1	TRBV7-2	CAGSLDSGQGFSPLHF	TGTGCCGGCAGCTTAGATTCGGGACAGGGATTTTCACCCCTCCACTTT
15	-	TRBJ2-7	TRBD1	TRBV7-6	CASSPGTGGVYEQYF	TGTGCCAGCAGCCCCGGGACAGGGGGCGTTTACGAGCAGTACTTC
16	many	TRBJ2-7	TRBD2	TRBV7-6	CASSSWGSGSLREQYF	TGTGCCAGCAGCTCCTGGGGTAGCGGGAGTTTACGCGAGCAGTACTTC
16	-	TRBJ1-4	-	TRBV9	CASSDGLAATNEKLFF	TGTGCCAGCAGCGACGGACTAGCGGCAACTAATGAAAAACTGTTTTTT
13	-	TRBJ1-1	TRBD1	TRBV3-1	CASSRTGGIEAFF	TGTGCCAGCAGCCGGACAGGGGGGATTGAAGCTTTCTTT
15	many	TRBJ1-3	-	TRBV24-1	CATSDLTDSGNTIYF	TGTGCCACCAGTGATTTGACAGATTCTGGAAACACCATATATTTT
13	-	TRBJ1-1	-	TRBV10-3	CAISEGKGTEAFF	TGTGCCATCAGTGAGGGTAAAGGAACTGAAGCTTTCTTT
14	few	TRBJ2-7	-	TRBV19	CASGGAGSSYEQYF	TGTGCCAGTGGCGGAGCGGGCAGCTCCTACGAGCAGTACTTC
15	few	TRBJ2-7	-	TRBV5-1	CASSINNGQAYEQYF	TGCGCCAGCAGCATCAACAACGGGCAAGCCTACGAGCAGTACTTC
17	-	TRBJ2-7	-	TRBV6-6	CASSYSAWGRGSYEQYF	TGTGCCAGCAGTTACTCAGCGTGGGGCAGGGGAAGCTACGAGCAGTACTTC
13	few	TRBJ2-7	-	TRBV3-1	CASSPKGEEEQYF	TGTGCCAGCAGCCCCAAAGGGGAGGAAGAGCAGTACTTC
20	-	TRBJ2-5	TRBD2	TRBV11-1	CASSSPLGVTSGRRSETQYF	TGTGCCAGCAGCTCACCCCTCGGGGTGACTAGCGGGAGAAGGTCAGAGACCCAGTACTTC
17	few	TRBJ2-5	TRBD2	TRBV6-6	CASTHWGEGGARETQYF	TGTGCCAGCACCCACTGGGGGGAGGGAGGGGCACGAGAGACCCAGTACTTC